This TCR beta chain was sequenced during a study of blood T cell repertoires in COVID-19. The CDR3 has 16 amino acids. Germline V gives CDR1 SGHRS, CDR2 YFSETQ. V trimming: 0 bases; J trimming: 1 base; junction bases outside the gene matches: 3. Details on this clone: Distinct nucleotide sequences in the sample also encode this CDR3.

Clones were sequenced by immunoSEQ multiplex PCR, and TCRdb holds only the in-frame ones, with some missing. Of 150,000 to 200,000 clones listed, 89% were seen once; the top ten hold 6.5% to 8.5%. Sequences were obtained from peripheral blood. The sequence was obtained from a middle-aged man with acute or convalescent COVID-19. The V call is TRBV5-1, the J call TRBJ2-3; the match to TRBD2 covers 9 bases. This chain's CDR3 is CASSLAASGGTDTQYF. CDR3 nucleotides: TGCGCCAGCAGCTTGGCCGCTAGCGGGGGCACAGATACGCAGTATTTT.